Each of the 6 T cell receptor beta chains below was sequenced from the same sample in a study of T cells after yellow fever vaccination. MiXCR, applied by TCRdb to the 5' RACE reads, yields one record per CDR3 protein. The sample has around 67,000 distinct CDR3 sequences; approximately 7% are singletons. Specimen: CD8+ T cells sorted from PBMCs, collected 4 to 5 days after the first yellow fever vaccination. These receptor sequences come from a man between 18 and 29 years old who received the YFV17D yellow fever vaccine.

This clonotype is medium-sized in the sample. The chain combines TRBV9 with TRBJ2-5, with D possibly matching TRBD2 (6 bases). CDR1 and CDR2 from the germline V gene are SGDLS and YYNGEE. V shed 0 bases and J shed 3 bases, with 9 bases lying between them. This CDR3 has 14 amino acids. For the CDR3, the DNA is TGTGCCAGCAGCGTAGCGGGGGTTGAAGAGACCCAGTACTTC. Protein sequence: CASSVAGVEETQYF.

This chain links TRBV29-1 with TRBJ2-1; unclear D gene. The ends were cut back, 1 base at V and 0 bases at J, with 13 bases in the middle. The CDR3 is 16 residues long. Per the germline V gene, CDR1 is SQVTM and CDR2 is ANQGSEA. The CDR3 reads CSVEGSYNGSYNEQFF. For the CDR3, the DNA is TGCAGCGTTGAAGGTTCATATAACGGCTCCTACAATGAGCAGTTCTTC.

This chain uses TRBV3-1 with TRBJ2-1; the D gene is possibly TRBD1 (6 bases). Germline CDR1 is LGHDT and CDR2 is YNNKEL (reference sequence). V gave up 3 bases and J gave up 3 bases, with 15 bases separating them. The CDR3 covers 16 residues. CDR3: CASSHVTGSFYNEQFF. CDR3 DNA: TGTGCCAGCAGCCATGTAACAGGGTCGTTCTACAATGAGCAGTTCTTC.

This clonotype was observed a few times. The rearrangement uses TRBV6-2 or TRBV6-3 and TRBJ2-1; tentatively, D is TRBD1 or TRBD2 (6 bases each). From germline, CDR1 is MNHEY and CDR2 SVGEGT. CDR3 length: 15 amino acids. The V and J ends lost 4 bases and 5 bases respectively, with 15 bases between them. The CDR3 is CASSSIRGRHNEQFF. The CDR3 DNA sequence: TGTGCCAGCAGTTCGATAAGGGGGAGGCACAATGAGCAGTTCTTC.

At least ten counts were recorded for this clonotype. This rearrangement joins TRBV9 to TRBJ1-3; maybe TRBD1 (6 bases). The germline CDR1 and CDR2 sequences are SGDLS and YYNGEE. This CDR3 has 15 residues. Trimming removed 0 bases from V and 0 bases from J, with 7 bases in between. The chain's CDR3 is CASSVAGASGNTIYF. Here the CDR3 DNA reads TGTGCCAGCAGCGTAGCGGGGGCCTCTGGAAACACCATATATTTT.

The genes are TRBV11-2 and TRBJ2-1; the D gene is possibly TRBD2 (5 bases). V shed 0 bases and J shed 9 bases, with 12 bases lying between them. CDR3 size: 14 residues. Per germline, CDR1 SGHAT and CDR2 FQNNGV. The CDR3 reads CASSLELGRGEQFF. In DNA, the CDR3 is TGTGCCAGCAGCTTAGAGTTAGGACGGGGTGAGCAGTTCTTC.